Presented here are 24 T cell receptor beta chains from one specimen sequenced in a study of PD-L1 blockade in urothelial cancer. TCRdb's copy holds only in-frame clones and misses some; the assay was immunoSEQ multiplex PCR. The sample contains fewer than 85,000 clones, 88% of which appear only once. Time point specified: peripheral blood 6 weeks after treatment start. The specimen was PBMCs, collected around atezolizumab (anti-PD-L1) treatment. Receptors were obtained from a man aged 55 to 70 with urothelial cancer.

V gene TRBV6-5 combines with J gene TRBJ1-1; D is perhaps TRBD1 (6 bases). This CDR3 is 15 amino acids long. CDR1 MNHEY and CDR2 SVGAGI come from the germline V gene. V shed 8 bases and J shed 1 base, with 17 bases lying between them. The CDR3 region has the DNA TGTGCCAGCCCCCTAACGGGCAGGGGGAACACTGAAGCTTTCTTT. Its translation is CASPLTGRGNTEAFF.

V and J are TRBV27 and TRBJ1-1; TRBD1 aligns across 8 bases. The CDR3 covers 14 residues. Trimming cost V 5 bases and J 4 bases; bases outside gene matches: 6. Germline assignment: CDR1 MNHEY and CDR2 SMNVEV (reference sequence). The CDR3 reads CASSPPQGGTEAFF. The CDR3 region has the DNA TGTGCCAGCAGTCCGCCACAGGGGGGCACTGAAGCTTTCTTT.

This clone has just one count. This chain connects TRBV7-2 to TRBJ2-1, with a tentative D call TRBD1 (6 bases). This CDR3 region has 15 residues. The germline V gene encodes CDR1 SGHTA and CDR2 FQGNSA. Trimming took off 5 bases at V and 6 bases at J, with 17 bases between the two ends. CDR3 amino acids: CASSGQGTFPNEQFF. The CDR3 region has the DNA TGTGCCAGCAGCGGGCAGGGGACCTTTCCCAATGAGCAGTTCTTC.

This chain uses TRBV2 with TRBJ1-2, with 9 bases that match TRBD1. Looked up from germline, CDR1 is SNHLY and CDR2 is FYNNEI. The CDR3 covers 16 residues. With 1 base clipped from V and 8 bases from J, the junction kept 11 bases outside the gene matches. CDR3 sequence reads: CASSEGDRVWNGGYTF. The CDR3, as DNA: TGTGCCAGCAGTGAAGGGGACAGGGTATGGAATGGAGGCTACACCTTC.

J is TRBJ2-7 and V is TRBV5-5; TRBD1 matches 7 bases. Germline lookup yields CDR1 SGHKS and CDR2 YYEKEE (reference sequence). The V and J ends lost 0 bases and 4 bases, in that order; junction bases with no gene match: 1. This CDR3 contains 13 residues. CDR3 in amino acids: CASSLDRGYEQYF. The CDR3 DNA reads TGTGCCAGCAGCTTGGACAGGGGATACGAGCAGTACTTC.

The V call is TRBV28, the J call TRBJ1-1, with D tentatively TRBD1 (5 bases). The germline V gene encodes CDR1 MDHEN and CDR2 SYDVKM. The V end lost 6 bases, the J end lost 3 bases, and 11 bases lay between the germline ends. The CDR3 runs 13 residues. The CDR3 spells CASSPRRDTEAFF. The CDR3 coding sequence is TGTGCCAGCAGCCCACGCAGGGACACTGAAGCTTTCTTT.

This chain uses TRBV30 with TRBJ1-4; TRBD1 is a possible D gene (6 bases). CDR1 and CDR2 from the germline V gene are GTSNPN and SVGIG (reference sequence). The CDR3 is 14 amino acids. V dropped 4 bases and J dropped 4 bases, with 13 bases sitting between them. The CDR3 nucleotides are TGTGCCTGGACGATCCAGGGGCGTAATGAAAAACTGTTTTTT. This gives the protein CAWTIQGRNEKLFF.

The V and J genes are TRBV18 and TRBJ1-2; 8 bases align to TRBD1. The length of the CDR3 is 16 residues. The junction had 13 bases not matched to a gene; V was cut back by 6 bases and J by 4 bases. CDR1 and CDR2 (germline): KGHSH, LQKENI. For the CDR3, the DNA is TGTGCCAGCTCCCTTACGGGACAGGCGCTCCCCTATGGCTACACCTTC. It encodes CASSLTGQALPYGYTF.

The rearrangement joins TRBV5-1 to TRBJ2-3; the match to TRBD2 covers 10 bases. CDR1 and CDR2 (germline): SGHRS, YFSETQ. With 0 bases clipped from V and 4 bases from J, the junction kept 5 bases outside the gene matches. CDR3 length: 16 residues. CDR3 sequence (DNA): TGCGCCAGCAGCTTGGCCGCTAGCGGGGGCGCAGATACGCAGTATTTT. It yields the protein CASSLAASGGADTQYF.

This chain connects TRBV6-5 to TRBJ2-1; no reliable D call. Trimming removed 0 bases at V and 7 bases at J, with 7 bases between. CDR3 length: 13 amino acids. The germline V gene encodes CDR1 MNHEY and CDR2 SVGAGI. CDR3 residues: CASSYSQRNEQFF. As DNA, the CDR3 is TGTGCCAGCAGTTACTCGCAGCGTAATGAGCAGTTCTTC.

A single count supports this clone. This chain connects TRBV28 to TRBJ1-1, with 11 bases fitting TRBD1. The length of the CDR3 is 14 residues. Germline V CDR1 and CDR2: MDHEN, SYDVKM. Losses at the gene ends were 5 bases for V and 11 bases for J; bases not matched to a gene: 10. The CDR3 bases are TGTGCCAGCAGTGTGGACAGGGGGCAACATAGGGCTTTCTTT. Translating it yields CASSVDRGQHRAFF.

The chain uses TRBV27 and TRBJ2-7, with D possibly matching TRBD2 (6 bases). Germline V lookup: CDR1 MNHEY, CDR2 SMNVEV (reference sequence). The CDR3 consists of 13 residues. Trimming shortened V by 7 bases and J by 5 bases, and 15 bases separated the two germline ends. Here the CDR3 DNA reads TGTGCCAGCACCAAAGGAGGGGTGCACGAGCAGTACTTC. Translation gives CASTKGGVHEQYF.

The chain joins TRBV6-1 to TRBJ1-1; tentative D call: TRBD1 (6 bases). The CDR3 runs 12 residues. The germline V gene encodes CDR1 MNHNS and CDR2 SASEGT. V was clipped by 5 bases and J by 8 bases, with 12 bases between them. The CDR3 reads CASSIRGTEAFF. The CDR3 DNA follows: TGTGCCAGCAGTATAAGAGGGACAGAAGCTTTCTTT.

The CDR3 sequence is CASSLVFPSTDTQYF. For the CDR3, the DNA is TGTGCCAGCAGCTTGGTTTTTCCTAGCACAGATACGCAGTATTTT. The chain joins TRBV5-4 to TRBJ2-3; no firm D call. V was trimmed by 0 bases and J by 0 bases, leaving 8 bases between them. The CDR3 runs 15 residues. Germline CDR1 reads SGHNT; CDR2 reads YYREEE (reference sequence).

The V call is TRBV28, the J call TRBJ2-7; tentatively, D is TRBD2 (6 bases). Germline CDR1 and CDR2: MDHEN and SYDVKM. The CDR3 has 13 amino acids. The V end was cut by 6 bases, the J end by 8 bases, with 17 bases between. In DNA form, the CDR3 reads TGTGCCAGCAGCGCGGGGCGACCGGCCCAGCAGTACTTC. Its protein product is CASSAGRPAQQYF.

This chain uses TRBV11-1 with TRBJ1-5, with a weak D call TRBD1 (6 bases). CDR3 length equals 16 residues. Between the trimmed V and J ends, which lost 9 bases and 3 bases, there was a span of 21 bases. CDR1 SGHAT and CDR2 FQDESV come from the germline V gene (reference sequence). This CDR3 is CARKAWGGRNNQPQHF. In DNA, the CDR3 is TGTGCCAGGAAAGCATGGGGGGGCCGTAACAATCAGCCCCAGCATTTT.

The chain employs TRBV29-1 and TRBJ2-3; 7 bases line up with TRBD1. The germline V gene has CDR1 SQVTM and CDR2 ANQGSEA. CDR3 length equals 13 residues. V gave up 4 bases and J gave up 3 bases; unmatched junction bases: 4. The CDR3, as DNA: TGCAGCGTTGGCCTGACAGGGACAGATACGCAGTATTTT. It is translated as CSVGLTGTDTQYF.

This chain joins TRBV1 and TRBJ2-1; the D call TRBD2 from the table was never checked on the DNA. TRBV1 is classified as a pseudogene. CDR3 length: 14 residues. The CDR3 sequence is CTSSPPGSYNEQFF. CDR3 in DNA: TGCACCAGCAGCCCCCCCGGCTCCTACAATGAGCAGTTCTTC.

The rearrangement joins TRBV7-2 to TRBJ2-1, with D possibly TRBD2 on 6 matching bases. V lost 4 bases, J lost 13 bases, and 14 bases lay in between. The CDR3 runs 12 residues. Germline lookup yields CDR1 SGHTA and CDR2 FQGNSA. The CDR3 loop reads CASSSYSGLQFF. The CDR3 DNA reads as TGTGCCAGCAGCTCGTATAGCGGCCTCCAGTTCTTC.

The chain combines TRBV27 with TRBJ1-2, with D perhaps matching TRBD1 (5 bases). Germline loops: CDR1 MNHEY, CDR2 SMNVEV (reference sequence). V was cut by 7 bases and J by 4 bases, with 13 bases left in between. The CDR3 runs to 13 residues. The CDR3 DNA reads as TGTGCCAGCACAGGGCAGGGCGGCTATGGCTACACCTTC. This gives the protein CASTGQGGYGYTF.

This sequence joins TRBV2 and TRBJ1-2, with D hard to call. Per germline, CDR1 SNHLY and CDR2 FYNNEI. V lost 3 bases and J 7 bases, leaving 21 bases between the germline ends. The CDR3 spans 16 residues. The CDR3, as DNA: TGTGCCAGCAGTGACAACCTAATGCCCGCCACCCGTGGCTACACCTTC. This sequence encodes CASSDNLMPATRGYTF.

In DNA form, the CDR3 reads TGTGCCAGCAGGAACCAGGGGTCCCTTAATGAGCAGTTCTTC. It codes for CASRNQGSLNEQFF. The rearrangement links TRBV5-4 to TRBJ2-1, with D tentatively TRBD1 (6 bases). The CDR3 spans 14 residues. The germline V and J ends were trimmed by 5 bases and 7 bases, with 16 bases remaining between them. Germline V gene sequence: CDR1 SGHNT, CDR2 YYREEE (reference sequence).

The rearrangement uses TRBV11-2 and TRBJ1-2; 7 bases line up with TRBD1. This CDR3 is built from 16 residues. Germline lookup yields CDR1 SGHAT and CDR2 FQNNGV. J lost 0 bases, V lost 3 bases, and 7 bases had no gene match. The CDR3 coding sequence is TGTGCCAGCAGCTTCATACCAGGACAGGCTAACTATGGCTACACCTTC. It codes for CASSFIPGQANYGYTF.

V and J are TRBV11-2 and TRBJ1-5; D uncertain. This CDR3 has 13 residues. V dropped 0 bases and J dropped 7 bases, with 7 bases sitting between them. Germline-derived CDR1 and CDR2 are SGHAT and FQNNGV. In DNA form, the CDR3 reads TGTGCCAGCAGCTTAGAGTTAGTACAGCCCCAGCATTTT. Translation: CASSLELVQPQHF.